The T cell receptor (beta chain) described here comes from a study of T cell changes during pregnancy in multiple sclerosis. The CDR3 runs to 16 residues. Germline trimming cut 4 bases from V and 3 bases from J; bases unmatched to any gene: 8. The germline CDR1 and CDR2 sequences are ENHRY and SYGVKD. Profiled with immunoSEQ multiplex PCR; TCRdb holds only in-frame clones, not every one. The sample has around 59,000 clones; more than 85% are singletons. The chain is built from TRBV10-3 and TRBJ1-3; 8 bases match TRBD1. This receptor was taken from a female donor in good health, enrolled as a control in a pregnancy study. Material: peripheral blood, obtained in the third trimester of pregnancy. The CDR3 nucleotides read TGTGCCATCAGTGTGTCTGGGACAGGAGTTGGAAACACCATATATTTT. Encoded protein: CAISVSGTGVGNTIYF.